Listed below are T cell receptor beta chains from one sample, sequenced in a study of CD8 T cells in Susac syndrome. Via MiXCR, TCRdb re-called the immunoSEQ multiplex PCR reads, giving one row per CDR3 protein. This table holds 150,000 to 190,000 distinct CDR3 sequences, 95% to 96% found once. Specimen: CD8+ T cells from PBMCs. Source of these receptors: a human donor with multiple sclerosis. Each CDR3 is given without its conserved first and last residue.

>TRBV3-1|TRBJ1-5
ASSQGGFGNQPQH
>TRBV29-1|TRBJ2-2
SVDMGWETGELF
>TRBV25-1|TRBJ1-1
ASTSRERGPRTEAF
>TRBV12-5|TRBJ2-2
ASGPGTVRLLPGELF
>TRBV7-9|TRBJ2-4
ASSLEGENIQY
>TRBV29-1|TRBJ2-3
SAEGLAGLNTDTQY
>TRBV14|TRBJ2-7
ASSQDPIGYEQY
>TRBV29-1|TRBJ2-3
SVEETSGGPDTQY
>TRBV27|TRBJ2-1
ASSNDWAQYNEQF
>TRBV7-9|TRBJ2-6
ASSLGYGDSGANVLT
>TRBV23-1|TRBJ2-1
ASSQSNGDEQF
>TRBV20-1|TRBJ2-3
SARELAGGPTDTQY
>TRBV12-3/TRBV12-4|TRBJ1-5
ASRLQVNQPQH